This T cell receptor (beta chain) is drawn from a study of T cells in Graves' hyperthyroidism and ophthalmopathy (dated by TCRdb to about 2019). Broadly, across the study: Peripheral blood samples were taken at initial diagnosis, before any treatment was given. The 85 to 100 discovery patients were randomly split 7:3 into training and test sets. According to the paper, TCR Vbeta CDR3 sequencing was carried out on more than 120 peripheral blood samples, which came from over 40 ophthalmopathy, around 74 hyperthyroidism and some 17 progressor patients. Once sampling was done, hyperthyroidism patients were given methimazole at a starting dose of 30 mg daily, whereas ophthalmopathy patients were given high-dose intravenous methylprednisolone. In addition, the study compared T-cell repertoires in thyroid tissue and in blood from over 5 Graves' hyperthyroidism patients. Prospective prediction of ophthalmopathy was tested in an independent validation cohort consisting of 18 hyperthyroidism patients and about 17 patients who later progressed to ophthalmopathy. To identify distinguishing TCR V-J signatures, a discovery cohort of around 100 patients was used, comprising 43 with Graves' ophthalmopathy and approximately 57 with stable Graves' hyperthyroidism. What the authors observed across the whole study: A 13 V-J signature model separated ophthalmopathy from stable hyperthyroidism, with about 90% sensitivity and 81.08% specificity in cross-validation and 80%/75% in testing. Most expanded thyroid clonotypes (frequency above 0.001) were also detected in blood, suggesting blood repertoires may reflect thyroid immune responses. No statistical method was used to set the sample size in advance, and investigators knew the group allocation. During validation, the model predicted progression to ophthalmopathy a median of approximately six months ahead of onset, with 60% to 71% sensitivity and 72.22% specificity.

This clonotype has at least ten counts. Its antigen has not been determined. Base quality data are lacking; no much larger clone is found one base away. V is cut by 6 bases and J by 0 bases, and the space between the germline ends is 28 bases. The germline V gene (reference sequence) yields SEHNR for CDR1 and FQNEAQ for CDR2. From the cysteine up to the phenylalanine, the CDR3 has a length of 20 residues. Kept here is only the CDR3 DNA, which spans 60 bases and is read in frame from base 1. Stable Graves' hyperthyroidism was defined as the absence of progression to ophthalmopathy over 18 months of follow-up. The hyperthyroidism patients were between 18 and 65 years old and newly diagnosed, with a disease duration of less than 2 months. The study excluded patients with uncontrolled infections, other autoimmune diseases, pregnancy or lactation. Diagnoses were based on clinical symptoms, serum thyroxine and TRAb, thyroid ultrasound and orbital computed tomography. PBMCs were isolated from roughly 10 ml of fresh peripheral blood by Ficoll-Paque density gradient centrifugation. Trizol reagent was used to extract total RNA, and RNA quality was then checked on an Agilent 2100 Bioanalyzer.

Amplification of TCR beta CDR3 regions was carried out from RNA transcripts. For the first round of RT-PCR on the TCR CDR3, the HTBI primer set was used together with the Qiagen OneStep RT-PCR kit. The libraries were constructed in a second round of multiplex PCR and then size-selected and purified. Paired-end sequencing of the libraries was performed with 100 bp reads on an Illumina HiSeq2000. From the authors' description of their analysis: SOAPnuke was used to process the raw data, removing reads that contained adapters or uncalled bases, had a mean Phred below 15, or lacked an exact match to the constant primer or identifier. COPE v1.2.5 was used to merge the high-quality paired reads, and each unique nucleotide sequence was defined as a clonotype. MiTCR v1.1 was used to align clonotypes to the IMGT TRBV, TRBD and TRBJ reference segments. The analysis was restricted to V-J combinations with a frequency above 0.0001, which together covered around 99% of the repertoires. A TCS score was defined as the ratio between F50 (clonal expansion) and ExV (chaos), using BLOSUM62-based TCRdist between CDR3 peptides within each V-J. Welch's t-statistics and random forest reduced 500 to 650 V-J features to fewer than 15, which were used in a naive Bayes classifier (R e1071). Clones were called with MiXCR by TCRdb after fastp trimmed the public reads at Q25, and only in-frame beta chains were retained. For every CDR3 protein sequence, its rows merge into one entry that carries the most common genes and DNA. The V and J calls here are based on TCRdb, not the publication. Present in this sample are about 560,000 distinct CDR3 sequences, 16% of which were seen just once. The ten largest clones capture about 18% of the sample.

The chain is assembled from TRBV7-9 and TRBJ2-3; possibly the D gene is TRBD1, per 7 matching bases. The source material was blood. This clonotype was sampled from a young woman with Graves' hyperthyroidism. The DNA reads TGTGCCAGCAGTCCCAACGCGGGACAGTTCCTTGGTACTAGCACAGATACGCAGTATTTT. The encoded protein is CASSPNAGQFLGTSTDTQYF.